This T cell receptor beta chain was obtained from a study of T-cell memory formation after mild COVID-19. At the level of the study: Clusters of TCRs were largely donor specific. Overall study findings and caveats: The study detected some responding clones in pre-infection memory, suggesting cross-reactive memory joined. Contracting clones from day 15 to 85 showed balanced CD4/CD8; later expanders favored CD4+. Those CD4+ clones that contracted were mainly in CM and EM (CD8+ ones in EMRA).

Trimming stripped 4 bases from V and 6 bases from J, with 9 bases between. This CDR3 has 13 residues. TCRdb processed the 5' RACE reads anew with MiXCR; each CDR3 protein has one entry. The table records under 300,000 distinct CDR3 sequences, 8% to 9.5% of them present only once. This clonotype was seen at least ten times. Its antigen remains unknown. This clonotype was obtained from a man in his late teens or twenties who had mild COVID-19 (a few samples of this study predate the infection). Cell type and time point are not known. V is TRBV12-3 or TRBV12-4 and J is TRBJ2-2; D is ambiguous. Input material: PBMCs or a T cell subset sorted from them (not recorded which). Here the CDR3 DNA reads TGTGCCAGCAGTTGGGTAGCATCCGGGGAGCTGTTTTTT. It yields the protein CASSWVASGELFF.